This TCR beta chain originates from a study of T cell changes during pregnancy in multiple sclerosis. This table comes from immunoSEQ multiplex PCR, and its TCRdb copy is limited to in-frame clones, with some not included. The sample lists about 39,000 clones, about nine tenths occurring once. The CDR3 sequence is 16 residues long. The trim removed 1 base at V and 12 bases at J, leaving 13 bases unmatched. The germline gives CDR1 SGHTA, CDR2 FQGNSA. The receptor was derived from a female donor in good health, enrolled as a control in a pregnancy study. This chain uses TRBV7-2 with TRBJ2-1; 9 nucleotides line up with TRBD1. Sample: CD4+ T cells from peripheral blood mononuclear cells, taken in the first trimester of pregnancy. CDR3 in DNA: TGTGCCAGCAGCTTAGGGGTTGGGCGGACAGGGGCGATGCAGTTCTTC. This encodes CASSLGVGRTGAMQFF.